This T cell receptor beta chain originates from a study of T cell responses to AZD1222 COVID-19 vaccine. The study, taken as a whole, reports: Regions 160-218 and 743-854 dominated among vaccine-associated CD4 TCRs spanning spike.

Profiled with immunoSEQ multiplex PCR; TCRdb holds only in-frame clones, not every one. The data contain 150,000 to 200,000 clones, about 92% of them singletons. In the case of this clone: Its target is not known.

From germline, CDR1 is SGHTA and CDR2 FQGTGA. The CDR3 loop spans 14 amino acids. V was clipped by 7 bases and J by 0 bases, with 11 bases between them. Analyses pooled second doses at about 4 or about 12 weeks. V gene TRBV7-3 combines with J gene TRBJ2-3; D not resolved. The source was peripheral blood, collected 28 days after the second AZD1222 dose. The sequence was collected from an adult who received the AZD1222 COVID-19 vaccine. The CDR3 nucleotides are TGTGCCAGCAAAAAAAGCGCGAGCACAGATACGCAGTATTTT. Amino acid sequence: CASKKSASTDTQYF.